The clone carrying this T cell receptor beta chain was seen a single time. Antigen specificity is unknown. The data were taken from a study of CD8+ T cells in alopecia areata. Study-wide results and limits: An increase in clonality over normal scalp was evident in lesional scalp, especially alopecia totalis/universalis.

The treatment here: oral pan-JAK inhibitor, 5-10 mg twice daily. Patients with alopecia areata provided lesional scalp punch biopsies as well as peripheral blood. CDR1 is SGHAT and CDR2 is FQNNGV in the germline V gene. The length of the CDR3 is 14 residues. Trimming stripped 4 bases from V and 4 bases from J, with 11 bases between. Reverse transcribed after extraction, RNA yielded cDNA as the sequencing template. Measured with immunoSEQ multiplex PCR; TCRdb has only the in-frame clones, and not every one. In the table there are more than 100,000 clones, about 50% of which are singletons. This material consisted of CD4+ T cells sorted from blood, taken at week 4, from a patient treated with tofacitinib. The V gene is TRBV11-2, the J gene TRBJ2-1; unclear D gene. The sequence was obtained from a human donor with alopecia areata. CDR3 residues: CASSSLFRYNEQFF. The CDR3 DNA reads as TGTGCCAGCAGCTCCCTCTTCAGATACAATGAGCAGTTCTTC.